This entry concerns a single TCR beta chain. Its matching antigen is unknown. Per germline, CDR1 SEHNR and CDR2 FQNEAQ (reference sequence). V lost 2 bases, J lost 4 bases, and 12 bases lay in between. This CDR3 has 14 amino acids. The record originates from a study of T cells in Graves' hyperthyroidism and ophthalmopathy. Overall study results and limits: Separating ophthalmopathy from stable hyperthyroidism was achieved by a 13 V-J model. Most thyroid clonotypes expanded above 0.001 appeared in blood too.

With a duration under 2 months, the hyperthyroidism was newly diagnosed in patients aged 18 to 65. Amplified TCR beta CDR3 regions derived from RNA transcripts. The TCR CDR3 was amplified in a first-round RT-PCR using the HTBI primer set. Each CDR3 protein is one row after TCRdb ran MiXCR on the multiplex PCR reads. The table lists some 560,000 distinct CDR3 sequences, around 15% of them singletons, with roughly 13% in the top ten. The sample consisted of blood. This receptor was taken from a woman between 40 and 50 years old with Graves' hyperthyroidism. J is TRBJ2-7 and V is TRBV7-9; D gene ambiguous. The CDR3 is CASSLLDAAYEQYF. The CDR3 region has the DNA TGTGCCAGCAGCTTATTAGACGCAGCTTACGAGCAGTACTTC.